This entry concerns a single TCR beta chain. Its target is unknown. The CDR3 is made up of 12 amino acids. Germline V CDR1 and CDR2: SQVTM, ANQGSEA. The V end was cut by 8 bases, the J end by 3 bases, with 12 bases between. These data belong to a study of shared clonotypes between healthy human individuals. Points from the study as a whole: Inspection by rarefaction showed sorted-subset sequencing to be incomplete despite large depth. Sampling included only blood; tissue repertoires likely differ.

Free of recent acute infections or vaccinations, the donors were healthy HIV-negative adults. CD45RA+ naive and CD45RA-negative memory subsets were separated from CD4+ cells. Some clones are missing from TCRdb's copy, which holds only in-frame ones; the method was immunoSEQ multiplex PCR. Among fewer than 850,000 clones, about two thirds were seen once, and the ten largest hold around 1.8%. V gene TRBV29-1 combines with J gene TRBJ2-3, with D possibly matching TRBD2 (5 bases). The specimen sequenced was memory CD4+ T cells sorted from blood. Subset here: CD45RA-negative fraction. The source is a woman aged 25 to 39 in good health. The CDR3 nucleotides read TGCAGCTTCCAGGAGGTGACAGATACGCAGTATTTT. It encodes CSFQEVTDTQYF.